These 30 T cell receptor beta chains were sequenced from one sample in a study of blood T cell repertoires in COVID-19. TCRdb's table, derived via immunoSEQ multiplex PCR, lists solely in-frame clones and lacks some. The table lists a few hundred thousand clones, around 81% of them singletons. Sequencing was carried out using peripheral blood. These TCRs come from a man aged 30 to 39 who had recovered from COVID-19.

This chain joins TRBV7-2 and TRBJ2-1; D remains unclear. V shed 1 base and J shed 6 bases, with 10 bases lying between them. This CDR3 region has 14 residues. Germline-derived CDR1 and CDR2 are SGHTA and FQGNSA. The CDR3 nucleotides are TGTGCCAGCAGCTTAGTAGGAGCAACCAATGAGCAGTTCTTC. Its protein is CASSLVGATNEQFF.

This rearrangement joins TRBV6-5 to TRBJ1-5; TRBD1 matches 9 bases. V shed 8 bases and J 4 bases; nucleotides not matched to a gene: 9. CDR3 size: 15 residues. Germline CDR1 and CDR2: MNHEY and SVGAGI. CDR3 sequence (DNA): TGTGCCAGCCGCCTCGGGACAGGGTTAAATCAGCCCCAGCATTTT. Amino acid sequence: CASRLGTGLNQPQHF.

The CDR3 nucleotides are TGTGCCAGCAGCCAGTCGGGACAGGGTGGGAACACCGGGGAGCTGTTTTTT. This encodes CASSQSGQGGNTGELFF. This sequence joins TRBV3-1 (or the pseudogene TRBV3-2) and TRBJ2-2; 9 positions match TRBD1. V trimming: 3 bases; J trimming: 1 base; junction bases outside the gene matches: 6. CDR3 length equals 17 residues. Germline V gene data show CDR1 as LGHDT and CDR2 as YNNKEL (reference sequence).

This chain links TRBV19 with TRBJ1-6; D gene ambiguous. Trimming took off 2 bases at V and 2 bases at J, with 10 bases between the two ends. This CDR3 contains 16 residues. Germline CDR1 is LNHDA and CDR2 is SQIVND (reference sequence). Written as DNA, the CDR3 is TGTGCCAGTAGTATAACCGGGGTGGCCTATAATTCACCCCTCCACTTT. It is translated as CASSITGVAYNSPLHF.

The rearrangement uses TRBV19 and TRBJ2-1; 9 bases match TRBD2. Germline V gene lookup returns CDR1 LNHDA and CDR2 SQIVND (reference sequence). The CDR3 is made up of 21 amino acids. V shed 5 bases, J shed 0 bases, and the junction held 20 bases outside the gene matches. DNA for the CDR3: TGTGCCAGTAGTCTCCGTGGAGCGGGGGGCCTTACGTCCAGCTCCTACAATGAGCAGTTCTTC. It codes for CASSLRGAGGLTSSSYNEQFF.

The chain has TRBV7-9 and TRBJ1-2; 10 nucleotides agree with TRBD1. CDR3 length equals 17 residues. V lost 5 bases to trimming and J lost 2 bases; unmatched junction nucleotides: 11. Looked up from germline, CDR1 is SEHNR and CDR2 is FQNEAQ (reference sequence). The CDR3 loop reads CASSRGTGVAGNYGYTF. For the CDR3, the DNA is TGTGCCAGCAGCCGCGGGACAGGGGTAGCTGGGAACTATGGCTACACCTTC.

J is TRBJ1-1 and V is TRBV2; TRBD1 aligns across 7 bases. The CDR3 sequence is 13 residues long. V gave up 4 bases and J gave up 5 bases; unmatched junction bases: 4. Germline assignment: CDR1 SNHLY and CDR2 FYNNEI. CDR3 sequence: CASSGQGETEAFF. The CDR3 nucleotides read TGTGCCAGCAGTGGACAGGGTGAGACTGAAGCTTTCTTT.

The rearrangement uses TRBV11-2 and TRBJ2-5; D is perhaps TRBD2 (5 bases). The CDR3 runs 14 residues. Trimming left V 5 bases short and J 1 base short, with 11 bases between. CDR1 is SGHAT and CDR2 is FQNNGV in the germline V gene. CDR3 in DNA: TGTGCCAGCAGCCCCACGGACTTCCAAGAGACCCAGTACTTC. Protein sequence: CASSPTDFQETQYF.

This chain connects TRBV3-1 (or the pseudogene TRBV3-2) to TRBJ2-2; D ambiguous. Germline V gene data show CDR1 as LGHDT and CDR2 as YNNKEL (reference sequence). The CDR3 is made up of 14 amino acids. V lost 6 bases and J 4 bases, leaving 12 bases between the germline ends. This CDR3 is CASSTFGFTGELFF. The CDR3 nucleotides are TGTGCCAGCAGTACGTTCGGGTTCACCGGGGAGCTGTTTTTT.

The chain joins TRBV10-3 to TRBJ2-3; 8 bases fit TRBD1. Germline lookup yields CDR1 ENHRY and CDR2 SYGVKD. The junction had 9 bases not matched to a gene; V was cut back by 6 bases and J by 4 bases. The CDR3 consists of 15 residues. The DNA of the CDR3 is TGTGCCATCAGGGGCGACAGGGGCCCCCCAGATACGCAGTATTTT. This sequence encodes CAIRGDRGPPDTQYF.

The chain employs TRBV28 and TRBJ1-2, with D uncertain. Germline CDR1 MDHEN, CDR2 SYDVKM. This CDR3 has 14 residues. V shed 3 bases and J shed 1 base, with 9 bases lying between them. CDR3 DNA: TGTGCCAGCAGTTTGGGAGGGAATAACTATGGCTACACCTTC. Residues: CASSLGGNNYGYTF.

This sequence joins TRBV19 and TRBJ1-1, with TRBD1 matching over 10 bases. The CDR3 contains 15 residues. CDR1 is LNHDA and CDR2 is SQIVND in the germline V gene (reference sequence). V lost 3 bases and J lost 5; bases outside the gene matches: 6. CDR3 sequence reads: CASSIRGQGRTEAFF. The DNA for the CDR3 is TGTGCCAGTAGTATTAGGGGACAGGGGCGGACTGAAGCTTTCTTT.

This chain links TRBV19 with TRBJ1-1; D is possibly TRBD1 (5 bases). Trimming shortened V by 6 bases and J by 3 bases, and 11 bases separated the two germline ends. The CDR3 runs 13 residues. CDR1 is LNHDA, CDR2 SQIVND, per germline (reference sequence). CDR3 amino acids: CASRLPGDTEAFF. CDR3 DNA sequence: TGTGCCAGTAGGCTTCCGGGGGACACTGAAGCTTTCTTT.

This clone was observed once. CDR3 sequence (DNA): TGCAGTGCTAGTCTGGGGGGATCAGGGAATTCACCCCTCCACTTT. Its protein is CSASLGGSGNSPLHF. The chain carries TRBV20-1 and TRBJ1-6, with D possibly matching TRBD1 (5 bases). Trimming cost V 3 bases and J 7 bases, with 16 bases left between them. The CDR3 length is 15 residues. Germline V gene data show CDR1 as DFQATT and CDR2 as SNEGSKA (reference sequence).

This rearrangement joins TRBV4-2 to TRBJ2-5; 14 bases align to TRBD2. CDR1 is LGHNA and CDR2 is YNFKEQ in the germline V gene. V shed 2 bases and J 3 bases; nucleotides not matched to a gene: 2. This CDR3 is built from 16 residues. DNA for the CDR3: TGTGCCAGCAGCCAAACGACTAGCGGGGGGGAAGAGACCCAGTACTTC. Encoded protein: CASSQTTSGGEETQYF.

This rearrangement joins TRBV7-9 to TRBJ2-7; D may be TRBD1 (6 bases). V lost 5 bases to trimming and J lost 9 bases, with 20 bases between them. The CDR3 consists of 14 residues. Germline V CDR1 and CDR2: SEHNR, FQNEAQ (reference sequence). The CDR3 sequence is CASSRGQSSVRQYF. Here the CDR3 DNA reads TGTGCCAGCAGCAGAGGACAGTCCAGCGTGCGGCAGTACTTC.

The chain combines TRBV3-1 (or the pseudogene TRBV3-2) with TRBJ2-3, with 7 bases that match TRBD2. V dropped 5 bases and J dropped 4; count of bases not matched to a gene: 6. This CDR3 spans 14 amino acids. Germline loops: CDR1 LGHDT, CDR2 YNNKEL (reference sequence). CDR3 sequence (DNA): TGTGCCAGCAGCTTGACTAGCAGGGCAGATACGCAGTATTTT. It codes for CASSLTSRADTQYF.

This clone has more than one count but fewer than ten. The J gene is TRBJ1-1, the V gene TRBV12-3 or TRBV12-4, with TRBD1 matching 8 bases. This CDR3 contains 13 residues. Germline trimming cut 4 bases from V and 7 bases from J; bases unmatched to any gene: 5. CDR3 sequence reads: CASSSGGLREAFF. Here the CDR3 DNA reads TGTGCCAGCAGTTCAGGGGGCCTCCGTGAAGCTTTCTTT.

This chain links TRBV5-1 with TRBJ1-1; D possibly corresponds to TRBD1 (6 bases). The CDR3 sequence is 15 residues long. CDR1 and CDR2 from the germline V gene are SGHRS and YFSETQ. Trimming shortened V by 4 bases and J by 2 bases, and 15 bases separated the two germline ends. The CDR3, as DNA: TGCGCCAGCAGCCCCCGGACAGCTAAAAACACTGAAGCTTTCTTT. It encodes CASSPRTAKNTEAFF.

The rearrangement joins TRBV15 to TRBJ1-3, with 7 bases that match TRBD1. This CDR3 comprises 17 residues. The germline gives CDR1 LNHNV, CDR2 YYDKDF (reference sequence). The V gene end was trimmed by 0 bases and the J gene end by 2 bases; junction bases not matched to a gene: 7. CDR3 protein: CATSREGRTGTGNTIYF. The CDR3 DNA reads TGTGCCACCAGCAGAGAAGGCAGGACAGGAACTGGAAACACCATATATTTT.

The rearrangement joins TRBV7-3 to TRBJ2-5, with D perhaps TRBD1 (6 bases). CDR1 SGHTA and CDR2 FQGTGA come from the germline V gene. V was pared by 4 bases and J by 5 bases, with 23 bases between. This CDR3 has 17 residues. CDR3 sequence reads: CASSSQGGGSLAETQYF. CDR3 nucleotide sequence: TGTGCCAGCAGCTCACAGGGTGGTGGGTCGCTGGCCGAGACCCAGTACTTC.

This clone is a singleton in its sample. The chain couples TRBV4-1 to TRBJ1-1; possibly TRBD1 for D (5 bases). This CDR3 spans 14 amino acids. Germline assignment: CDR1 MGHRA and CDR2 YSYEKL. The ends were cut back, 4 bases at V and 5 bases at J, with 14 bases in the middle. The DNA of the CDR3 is TGCGCCAGCAGCCTAAACCAGGGATCAACTGAAGCTTTCTTT. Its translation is CASSLNQGSTEAFF.

The CDR3 sequence: CASSPLFVHYGYTF. The CDR3 DNA reads as TGTGCCAGCAGCCCTTTATTTGTTCACTATGGCTACACCTTC. The chain links TRBV3-1 (or the pseudogene TRBV3-2) to TRBJ1-2; D is undetermined. Germline values: CDR1 LGHDT, CDR2 YNNKEL (reference sequence). The CDR3 is 14 residues long. V gave up 4 bases and J gave up 3 bases, with 12 bases separating them.

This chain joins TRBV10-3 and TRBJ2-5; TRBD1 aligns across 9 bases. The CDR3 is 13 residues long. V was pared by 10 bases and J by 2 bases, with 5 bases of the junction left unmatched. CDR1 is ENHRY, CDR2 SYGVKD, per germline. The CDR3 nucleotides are TGTGCCACACGGGACAGGGTTCAAGAGACCCAGTACTTC. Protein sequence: CATRDRVQETQYF.

In DNA, the CDR3 is TGTGCCAGCACGCCAGGCTTCTCTGGAAACACCATATATTTT. It encodes CASTPGFSGNTIYF. The chain joins TRBV2 to TRBJ1-3; D not certain. With 7 bases removed from V and 0 bases from J, the gap between germline ends came to 10 bases. Germline V gene lookup returns CDR1 SNHLY and CDR2 FYNNEI. The CDR3 spans 14 residues. The whole variable domain, remainder taken from reference TRBV2 and TRBJ1-3, is EPEVTQTPSHQVTQMGQEVILRCVPISNHLYFYWYRQILGQKVEFLVSFYNNEISEKSEIFDDQFSVERPDGSNFTLKIRSTKLEDSAMYFCASTPGFSGNTIYFGEGSWLTVV.

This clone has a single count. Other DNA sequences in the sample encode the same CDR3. Written as DNA, the CDR3 is TGTGCCAGCAGTGAAGGGGCCAGGGATCAGCCCCAGCATTTT. Protein product: CASSEGARDQPQHF. V usage is TRBV2 and J usage is TRBJ1-5; the D gene is possibly TRBD1 (5 bases). Trimming pared 1 base from V and 5 bases from J, leaving 9 bases between. Germline V gene sequence: CDR1 SNHLY, CDR2 FYNNEI. This CDR3 is built from 14 residues.

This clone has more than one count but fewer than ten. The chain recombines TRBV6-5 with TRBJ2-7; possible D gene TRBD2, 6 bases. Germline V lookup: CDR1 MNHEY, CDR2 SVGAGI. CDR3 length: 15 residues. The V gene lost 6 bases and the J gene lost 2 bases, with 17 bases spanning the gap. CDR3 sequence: CASRDATGSPYEQYF. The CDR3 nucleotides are TGTGCCAGCAGGGATGCCACCGGGAGCCCCTACGAGCAGTACTTC.

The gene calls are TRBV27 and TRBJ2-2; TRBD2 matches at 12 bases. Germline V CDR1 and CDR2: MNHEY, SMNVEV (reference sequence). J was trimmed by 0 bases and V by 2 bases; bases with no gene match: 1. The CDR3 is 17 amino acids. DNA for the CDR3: TGTGCCAGCAGTTTAGCTAGCGGGGGGGCGAACACCGGGGAGCTGTTTTTT. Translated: CASSLASGGANTGELFF.

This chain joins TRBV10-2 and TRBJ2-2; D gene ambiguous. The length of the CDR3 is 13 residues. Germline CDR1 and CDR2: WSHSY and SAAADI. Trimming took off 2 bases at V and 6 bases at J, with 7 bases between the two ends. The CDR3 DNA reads TGCGCCAGCAGTGAGCGTCAGGCCGGGGAGCTGTTTTTT. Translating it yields CASSERQAGELFF.

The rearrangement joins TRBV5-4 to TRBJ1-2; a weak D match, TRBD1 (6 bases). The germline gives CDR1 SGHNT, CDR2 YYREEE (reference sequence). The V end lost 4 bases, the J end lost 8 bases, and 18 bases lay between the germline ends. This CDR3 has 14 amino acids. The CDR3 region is CASSRPAGAGGYTF. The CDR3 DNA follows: TGTGCCAGCAGCCGACCAGCGGGGGCTGGGGGCTACACCTTC.